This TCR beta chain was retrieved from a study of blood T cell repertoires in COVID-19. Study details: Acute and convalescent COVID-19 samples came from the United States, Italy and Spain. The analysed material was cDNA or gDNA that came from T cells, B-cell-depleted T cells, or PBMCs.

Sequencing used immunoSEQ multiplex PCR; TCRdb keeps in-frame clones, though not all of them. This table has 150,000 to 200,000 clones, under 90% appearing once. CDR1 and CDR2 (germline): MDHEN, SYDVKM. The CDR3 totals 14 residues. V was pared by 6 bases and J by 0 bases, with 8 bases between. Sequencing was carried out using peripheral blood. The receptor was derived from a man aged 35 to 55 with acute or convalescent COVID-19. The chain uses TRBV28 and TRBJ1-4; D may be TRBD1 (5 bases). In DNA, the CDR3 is TGTGCCAGCAGGGGGCCCTCAACTAATGAAAAACTGTTTTTT. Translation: CASRGPSTNEKLFF.